Sequencing of this T cell receptor beta chain was carried out in a study of blood T cell repertoires in COVID-19. Study summary: Italy, Spain and the United States were the sources of the convalescent and acute COVID-19 samples.

Assay: immunoSEQ multiplex PCR; the TCRdb copy retains only in-frame clones and omits some. The sample includes around 220,000 clones, around 88% seen only once; the top ten take around 15%. Trimming shortened V by 7 bases and J by 5 bases, and 14 bases separated the two germline ends. The germline gives CDR1 MNHNY, CDR2 SVGAGI (reference sequence). This CDR3 contains 13 residues. V is TRBV6-6 and J is TRBJ2-5; D perhaps matches TRBD2 (6 bases). The TCR sequence derives from a woman aged 45-59 years with acute COVID-19. The sequenced sample was PBMCs or T cells enriched from blood (not recorded which). The CDR3 loop is CASKTSGGETQYF. CDR3 sequence (DNA): TGTGCCAGCAAGACCTCAGGAGGGGAGACCCAGTACTTC.